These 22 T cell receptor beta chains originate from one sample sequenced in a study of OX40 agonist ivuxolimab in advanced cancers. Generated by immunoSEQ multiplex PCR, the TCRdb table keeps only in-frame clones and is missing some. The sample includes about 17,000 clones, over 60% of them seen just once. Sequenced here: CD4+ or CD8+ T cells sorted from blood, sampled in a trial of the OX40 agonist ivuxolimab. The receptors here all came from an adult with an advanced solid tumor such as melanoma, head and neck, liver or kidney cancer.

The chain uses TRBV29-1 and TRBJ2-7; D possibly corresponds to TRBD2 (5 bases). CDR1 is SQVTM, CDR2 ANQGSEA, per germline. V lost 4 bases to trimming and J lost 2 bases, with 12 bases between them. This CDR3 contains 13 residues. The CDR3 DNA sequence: TGCAGCGTTGTCCGGGGTCTTCCCTACGAGCAGTACTTC. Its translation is CSVVRGLPYEQYF.

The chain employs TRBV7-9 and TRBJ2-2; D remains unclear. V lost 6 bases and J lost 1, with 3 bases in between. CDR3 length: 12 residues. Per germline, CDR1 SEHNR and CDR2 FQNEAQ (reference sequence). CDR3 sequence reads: CASRVNTGELFF. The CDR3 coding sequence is TGTGCCAGCAGGGTGAACACCGGGGAGCTGTTTTTT.

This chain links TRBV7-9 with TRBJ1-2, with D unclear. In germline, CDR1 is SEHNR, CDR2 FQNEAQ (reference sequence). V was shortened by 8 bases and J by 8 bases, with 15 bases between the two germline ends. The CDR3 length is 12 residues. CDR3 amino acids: CASLADISGYTF. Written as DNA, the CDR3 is TGTGCCAGCTTAGCGGATATCTCGGGCTACACCTTC.

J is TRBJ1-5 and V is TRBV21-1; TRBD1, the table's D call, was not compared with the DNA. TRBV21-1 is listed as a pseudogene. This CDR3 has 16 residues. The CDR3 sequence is CASCRLTGDSNQPQHF. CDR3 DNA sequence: TGTGCCAGCTGCCGCTTGACAGGGGATAGCAATCAGCCCCAGCATTTT.

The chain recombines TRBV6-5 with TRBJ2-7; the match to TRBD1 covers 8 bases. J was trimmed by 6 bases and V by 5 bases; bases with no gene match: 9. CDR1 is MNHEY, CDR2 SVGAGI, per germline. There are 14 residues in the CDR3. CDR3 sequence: CASSPGQGDGEQYF. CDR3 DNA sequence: TGTGCCAGCAGTCCCGGACAGGGTGACGGCGAGCAGTACTTC.

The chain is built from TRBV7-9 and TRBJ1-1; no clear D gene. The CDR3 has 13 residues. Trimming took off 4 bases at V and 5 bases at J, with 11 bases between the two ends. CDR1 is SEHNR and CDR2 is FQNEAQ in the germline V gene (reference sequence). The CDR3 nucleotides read TGTGCCAGCAGCTCGGCGGGCTGGACTGAAGCTTTCTTT. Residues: CASSSAGWTEAFF.

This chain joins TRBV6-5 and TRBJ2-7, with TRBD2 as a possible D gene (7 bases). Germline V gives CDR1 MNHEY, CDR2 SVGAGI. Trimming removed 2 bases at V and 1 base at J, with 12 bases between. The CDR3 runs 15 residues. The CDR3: CASSYEGGPSYEQYF. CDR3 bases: TGTGCCAGCAGTTACGAGGGGGGGCCGTCCTACGAGCAGTACTTC.

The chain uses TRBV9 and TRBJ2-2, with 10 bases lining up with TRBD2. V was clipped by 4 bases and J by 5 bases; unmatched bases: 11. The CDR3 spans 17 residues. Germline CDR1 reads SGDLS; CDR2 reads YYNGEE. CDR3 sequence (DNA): TGTGCCAGCAGCCCTCACAGCGGGGGGGCCCGGACCGGGGAGCTGTTTTTT. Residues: CASSPHSGGARTGELFF.

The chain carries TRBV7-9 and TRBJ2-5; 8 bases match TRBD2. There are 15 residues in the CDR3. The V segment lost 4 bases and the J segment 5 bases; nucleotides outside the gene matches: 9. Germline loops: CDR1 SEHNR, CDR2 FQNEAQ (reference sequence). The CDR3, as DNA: TGTGCCAGCAGCTCCGGGAGGGTGCATCTGGAGACCCAGTACTTC. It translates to CASSSGRVHLETQYF. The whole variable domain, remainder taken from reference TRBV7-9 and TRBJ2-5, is DTGVSQNPRHKITKRGQNVTFRCDPISEHNRLYWYRQTLGQGPEFLTYFQNEAQLEKSRLLSDRFSAERPKGSFSTLEIQRTEQGDSAMYLCASSSGRVHLETQYFGPGTRLLVL.

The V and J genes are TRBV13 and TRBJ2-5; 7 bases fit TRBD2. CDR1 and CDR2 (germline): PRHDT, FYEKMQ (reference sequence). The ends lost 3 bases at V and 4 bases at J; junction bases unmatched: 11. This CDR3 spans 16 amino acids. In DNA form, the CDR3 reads TGTGCCAGCAGCTTCATAGCGGGCCCCCACCCAGAGACCCAGTACTTC. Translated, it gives CASSFIAGPHPETQYF.

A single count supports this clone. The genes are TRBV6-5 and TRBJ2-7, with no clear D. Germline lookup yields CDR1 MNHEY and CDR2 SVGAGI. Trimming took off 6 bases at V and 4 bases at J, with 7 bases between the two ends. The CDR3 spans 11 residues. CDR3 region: CASSQNYEQYF. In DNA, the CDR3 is TGTGCCAGCAGCCAAAATTACGAGCAGTACTTC.

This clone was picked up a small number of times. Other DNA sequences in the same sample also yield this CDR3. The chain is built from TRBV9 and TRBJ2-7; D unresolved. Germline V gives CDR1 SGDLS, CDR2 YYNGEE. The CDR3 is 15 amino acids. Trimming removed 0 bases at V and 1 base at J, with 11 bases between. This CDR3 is CASSVDVGPSYEQYF. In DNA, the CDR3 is TGTGCCAGCAGCGTAGATGTAGGGCCTTCCTACGAGCAGTACTTC.

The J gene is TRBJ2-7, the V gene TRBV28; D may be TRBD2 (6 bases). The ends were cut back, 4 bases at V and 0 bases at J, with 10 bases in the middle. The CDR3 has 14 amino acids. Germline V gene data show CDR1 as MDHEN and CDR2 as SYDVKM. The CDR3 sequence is CASSSHGSSYEQYF. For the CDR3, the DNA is TGTGCCAGCAGTTCCCACGGGAGCTCCTACGAGCAGTACTTC.

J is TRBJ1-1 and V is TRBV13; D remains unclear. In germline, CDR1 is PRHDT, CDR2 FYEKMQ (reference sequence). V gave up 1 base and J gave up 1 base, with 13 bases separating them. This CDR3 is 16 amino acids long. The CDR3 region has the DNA TGTGCCAGCAGCTTAGATGGGGAGTCAGAGAACACTGAAGCTTTCTTT. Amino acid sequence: CASSLDGESENTEAFF.

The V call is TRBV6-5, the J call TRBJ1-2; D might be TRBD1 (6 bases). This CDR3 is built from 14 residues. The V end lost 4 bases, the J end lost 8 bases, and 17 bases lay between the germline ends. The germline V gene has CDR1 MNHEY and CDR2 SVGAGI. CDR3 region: CASSFHRAGKGYTF. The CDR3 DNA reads TGTGCCAGCAGTTTTCACAGGGCGGGGAAAGGCTACACCTTC.

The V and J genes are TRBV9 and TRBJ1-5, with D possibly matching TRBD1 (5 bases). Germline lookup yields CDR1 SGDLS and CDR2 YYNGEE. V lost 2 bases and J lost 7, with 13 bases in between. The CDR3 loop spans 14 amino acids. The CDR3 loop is CASSVGAPGQPQHF. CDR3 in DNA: TGTGCCAGCAGCGTCGGGGCCCCGGGGCAGCCCCAGCATTTT.

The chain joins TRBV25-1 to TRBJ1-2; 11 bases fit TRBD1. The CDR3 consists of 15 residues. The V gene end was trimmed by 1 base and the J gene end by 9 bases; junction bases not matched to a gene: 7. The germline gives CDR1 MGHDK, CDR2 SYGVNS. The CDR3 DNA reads TGTGCCAGCAGTGAATCGGTAAGGGACAGGGGGTGCTACACCTTC. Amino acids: CASSESVRDRGCYTF.

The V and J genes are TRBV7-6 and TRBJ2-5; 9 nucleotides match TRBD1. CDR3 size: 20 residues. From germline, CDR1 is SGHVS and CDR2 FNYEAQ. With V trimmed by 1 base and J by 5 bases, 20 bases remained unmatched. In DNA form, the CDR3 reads TGTGCCAGCAGCTTAGTCTGGTTGAGTCGTGGAGTCGACAGGGGGGAGACCCAGTACTTC. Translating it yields CASSLVWLSRGVDRGETQYF.

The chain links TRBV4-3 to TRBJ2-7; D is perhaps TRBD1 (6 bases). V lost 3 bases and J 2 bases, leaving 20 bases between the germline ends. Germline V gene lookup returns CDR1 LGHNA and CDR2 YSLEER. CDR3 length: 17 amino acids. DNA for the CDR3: TGCGCCAGCAGCCAGGGGTTACAGGGCTCTTTCGCCTACGAGCAGTACTTC. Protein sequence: CASSQGLQGSFAYEQYF.

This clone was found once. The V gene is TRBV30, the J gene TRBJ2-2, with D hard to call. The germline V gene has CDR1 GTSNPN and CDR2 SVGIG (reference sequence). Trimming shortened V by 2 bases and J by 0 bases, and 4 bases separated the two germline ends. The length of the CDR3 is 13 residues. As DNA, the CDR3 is TGTGCCTGGAGTCATACGAACACCGGGGAGCTGTTTTTT. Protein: CAWSHTNTGELFF.

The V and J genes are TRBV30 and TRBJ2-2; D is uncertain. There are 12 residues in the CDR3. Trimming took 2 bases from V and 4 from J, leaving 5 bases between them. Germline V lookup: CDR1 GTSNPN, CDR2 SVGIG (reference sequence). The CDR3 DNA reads TGTGCCTGGAGTTCCATCACCGGGGAGCTGTTTTTT. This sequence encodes CAWSSITGELFF.

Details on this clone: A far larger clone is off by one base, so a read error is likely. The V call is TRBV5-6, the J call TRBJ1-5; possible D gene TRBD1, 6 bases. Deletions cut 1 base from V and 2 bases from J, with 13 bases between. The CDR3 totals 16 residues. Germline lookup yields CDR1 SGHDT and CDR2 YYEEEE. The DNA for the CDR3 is TGTGCCAGCAGCTTGACGGGGGGCGGCGGCAATCAGCCCCAGCATTTT. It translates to CASSLTGGGGNQPQHF. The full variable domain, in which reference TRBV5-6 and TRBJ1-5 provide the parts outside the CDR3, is DAGVTQSPTHLIKTRGQQVTLRCSPKSGHDTVSWYQQALGQGPQFIFQYYEEEERQRGNFPDRFSGHQFPNYSSELNVNALLLGDSALYLCASSLTGGGGNQPQHFGDGTRLSIL.